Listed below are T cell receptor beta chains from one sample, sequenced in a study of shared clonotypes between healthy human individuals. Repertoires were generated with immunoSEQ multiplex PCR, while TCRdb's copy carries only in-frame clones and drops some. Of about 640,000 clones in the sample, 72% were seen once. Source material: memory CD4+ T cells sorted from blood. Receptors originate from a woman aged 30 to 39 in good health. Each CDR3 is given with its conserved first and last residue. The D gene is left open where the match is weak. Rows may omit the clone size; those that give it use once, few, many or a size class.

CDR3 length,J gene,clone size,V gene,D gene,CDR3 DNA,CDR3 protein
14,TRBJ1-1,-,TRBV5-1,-,TGCGCCAGCAGCTTGGTTGCAGTGAACACTGAAGCTTTCTTT,CASSLVAVNTEAFF
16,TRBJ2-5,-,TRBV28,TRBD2,TGTGCCAGCAGTTTCCGGGAGGGGAGAGACCAAGAGACCCAGTACTTC,CASSFREGRDQETQYF
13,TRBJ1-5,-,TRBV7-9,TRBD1,TGTGCCAGCAGCAGACAGGGTAATCAGCCCCAGCATTTT,CASSRQGNQPQHF
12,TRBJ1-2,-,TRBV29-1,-,TGCAGCGTTGAGACCCGACAGCGCGGCTACACCTTC,CSVETRQRGYTF
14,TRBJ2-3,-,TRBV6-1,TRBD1,TGTGCCAGCAATGAGACAGGGTTGTCAGATACGCAGTATTTT,CASNETGLSDTQYF
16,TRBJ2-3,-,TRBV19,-,TGTGCCACAAGGGGGGAGGGAAGAGCTAGCACAGATACGCAGTATTTT,CATRGEGRASTDTQYF
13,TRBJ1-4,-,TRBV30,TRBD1,TGTGCCTGGGGTAGACAGGGACATGAAAAACTGTTTTTT,CAWGRQGHEKLFF
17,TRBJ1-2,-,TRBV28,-,TGTGCCAGCAGTACCTCGTTGGGGGGGACGTCTAACTATGGCTACACCTTC,CASSTSLGGTSNYGYTF
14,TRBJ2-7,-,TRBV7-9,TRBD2,TGTGCCAGCAGCCCCCGGGACTACACCTACGAGCAGTACTTC,CASSPRDYTYEQYF
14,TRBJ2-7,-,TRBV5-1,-,TGCGCCAGCAGCTTCGTACAGGGGGGGCAAGAGAAGTACTTC,CASSFVQGGQEKYF
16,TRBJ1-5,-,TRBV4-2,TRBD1,TGTGCCAGCAGCCAGGAACAGGGGGGAAGCAATCAGCCCCAGCATTTT,CASSQEQGGSNQPQHF
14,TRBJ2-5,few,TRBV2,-,TGTGCCAGCAGGAAGATTATCTCAAAAGAGACCCAGTACTTC,CASRKIISKETQYF
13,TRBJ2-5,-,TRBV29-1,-,TGCAGCGTCAATACAGGGTCCCAAGAGACCCAGTACTTC,CSVNTGSQETQYF
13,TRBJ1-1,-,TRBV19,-,TGTGCCAGTAAGGGGGGCAGACTCACTGAAGCTTTCTTT,CASKGGRLTEAFF
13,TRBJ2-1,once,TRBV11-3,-,TGTGCCAGCAGCTTAGGACCATACAATGAGCAGTTCTTC,CASSLGPYNEQFF
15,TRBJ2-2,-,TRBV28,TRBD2,TGTGCCAGCGAAGGACTAGCGGGTCGGGACGGGGAGCTGTTTTTT,CASEGLAGRDGELFF
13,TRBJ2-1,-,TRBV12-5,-,TGTGCTAGTGGTCTGGGACTGATCAATGAGCAGTTCTTC,CASGLGLINEQFF
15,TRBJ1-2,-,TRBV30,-,TGTGCCTGGAGTGTACTTGGGACACCTAACTATGGCTACACCTTC,CAWSVLGTPNYGYTF
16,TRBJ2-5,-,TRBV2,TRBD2,TGTGCCAGCAGTTACGGGGGACTAGCGGAGCAAGAGACCCAGTACTTC,CASSYGGLAEQETQYF
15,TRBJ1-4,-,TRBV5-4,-,TGTGCCAGCAGCAGGGGGACGGTGGAGCGTGAAAAACTGTTTTTT,CASSRGTVEREKLFF
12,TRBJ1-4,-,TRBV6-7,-,TGTGCCGCCCCCTGTGCTAATGAAAAACTGTTTTTT,CAAPCANEKLFF
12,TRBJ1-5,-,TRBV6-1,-,TGTGCCAGCAGACATCCCGGGGGCTCCCAGCATTTT,CASRHPGGSQHF
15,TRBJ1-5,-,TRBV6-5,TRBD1,TGTGCCAGCAGTAAAACGTACAGGGGGTATCAGCCCCAGCATTTT,CASSKTYRGYQPQHF
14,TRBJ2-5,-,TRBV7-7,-,TGTGCCAGCAGCTTAGGCCCCATGGGCGAGACCCAGTACTTC,CASSLGPMGETQYF
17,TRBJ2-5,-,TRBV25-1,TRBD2,TGTGCCAGCAGTAAGGTAGAGCGGGAGGGGTATGAGGAGACCCAGTACTTC,CASSKVEREGYEETQYF
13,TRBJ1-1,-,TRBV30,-,TGTGCCTGGAGTGTTTGGGGTAACACTGAAGCTTTCTTT,CAWSVWGNTEAFF
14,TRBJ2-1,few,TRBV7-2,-,TGTGCCAGCGCATGGGAGACAACCTACAATGAGCAGTTCTTC,CASAWETTYNEQFF
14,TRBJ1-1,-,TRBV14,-,TGTGCCAGCAGCCAAGATTATTCCGGGACTGAAGCTTTCTTT,CASSQDYSGTEAFF
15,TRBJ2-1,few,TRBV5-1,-,TGCGCCAGCACACGGGACAGTAGCGGATACAATGAGCAGTTCTTC,CASTRDSSGYNEQFF
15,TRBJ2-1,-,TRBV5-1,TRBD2,TGCGCCAGCAGCTTCAGGGGGACTAGCAGTATTGAGCAGTTCTTC,CASSFRGTSSIEQFF
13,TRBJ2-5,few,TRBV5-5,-,TGTGCCAGCAGCGGAGCAGGGCTCGAGACCCAGTACTTC,CASSGAGLETQYF
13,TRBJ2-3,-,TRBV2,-,TGTGCCAGCAGCCGGGGCGGTGGTGGTACGCAGTATTTT,CASSRGGGGTQYF
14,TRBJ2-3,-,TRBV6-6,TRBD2,TGTGCCAGCAGTTTCGGACTAGTCATAGATACGCAGTATTTT,CASSFGLVIDTQYF
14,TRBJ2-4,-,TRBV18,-,TGTGCCAGCTCACCGTCAGATGACAAAAACATTCAGTACTTC,CASSPSDDKNIQYF
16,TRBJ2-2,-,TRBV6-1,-,TGTGCCAGCAGTGCCCAGGGGCCTACGAACACCGGGGAGCTGTTTTTT,CASSAQGPTNTGELFF
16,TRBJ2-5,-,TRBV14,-,TGTGCCAGCAGCCTGGGACTCTCGATAGACGACGAGACCCAGTACTTC,CASSLGLSIDDETQYF
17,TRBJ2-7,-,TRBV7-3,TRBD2,TGTGCCAGCAGCCTAAGAGGACTAGCGGGAGACACCTACGAGCAGTACTTC,CASSLRGLAGDTYEQYF
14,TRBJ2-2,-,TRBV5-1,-,TGCGCCAGCAGCCGCGGACAGAACACCGGGGAGCTGTTTTTT,CASSRGQNTGELFF
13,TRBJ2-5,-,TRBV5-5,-,TGTGCCAGCAGCTTGGGCAGCCAAGAGACCCAGTACTTC,CASSLGSQETQYF
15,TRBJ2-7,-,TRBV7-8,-,TGTGCCAGCAGCTTTTCGGACTATGGGACCTACGAGCAGTACTTC,CASSFSDYGTYEQYF
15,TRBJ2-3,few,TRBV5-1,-,TGCGCCAGCAACGAGCAGGGCCTCGAGGTAGATACGCAGTATTTT,CASNEQGLEVDTQYF
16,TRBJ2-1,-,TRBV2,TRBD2,TGTGCCAGCAGTTCCCGGGGACTAGCGGCCTACAATGAGCAGTTCTTC,CASSSRGLAAYNEQFF
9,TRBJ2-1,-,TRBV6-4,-,TGTGCCATCACGTCTCAGCAGTTCTTC,CAITSQQFF
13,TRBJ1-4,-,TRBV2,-,TGTGCCAGCTGGGGCACGAATAATGAAAAACTGTTTTTT,CASWGTNNEKLFF
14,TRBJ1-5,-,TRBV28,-,TGTGCCGGTTGGCCGGGGGGCTTCGGGCAGCCCCAGCATTTT,CAGWPGGFGQPQHF
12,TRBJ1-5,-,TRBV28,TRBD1,TGTGCCAGCAGTTTCCTGGGACAGGGCCAGCATTTT,CASSFLGQGQHF
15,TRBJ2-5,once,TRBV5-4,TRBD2,TGTGCCAGCAGCTTCGGGGGAGGGCCCGGGGAGACCCAGTACTTC,CASSFGGGPGETQYF
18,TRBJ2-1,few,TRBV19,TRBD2,TGTGCCAGTAGCAAATGGACTAGCGGGAGAGTGCCGTACAATGAGCAGTTCTTC,CASSKWTSGRVPYNEQFF
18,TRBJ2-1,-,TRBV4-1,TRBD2,TGCGCCAGCAGCCAAGGAGCTAGCGGGAGTAGCCCCTACAATGAGCAGTTCTTC,CASSQGASGSSPYNEQFF
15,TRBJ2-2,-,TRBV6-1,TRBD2,TGTGCCAGCAGTGCCGGGACTAGCCACACCGGGGAGCTGTTTTTT,CASSAGTSHTGELFF
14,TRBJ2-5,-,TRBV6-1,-,TGTGCCAGCAGTGATCGACCCGTCCAAGAGACCCAGTACTTC,CASSDRPVQETQYF
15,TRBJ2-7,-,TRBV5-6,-,TGTGCCAGCAGCTTGTTGGCGGCAGTGGTACACGAGCAGTACTTC,CASSLLAAVVHEQYF
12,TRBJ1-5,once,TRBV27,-,TGTGCCAGCAGGGGACCGAGGCAGCCCCAGCATTTT,CASRGPRQPQHF
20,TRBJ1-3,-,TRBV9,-,TGTGCCAGCAGCGTATCTCTCCCGGGGGGGAAGGTACGATCTGGAAACACCATATATTTT,CASSVSLPGGKVRSGNTIYF
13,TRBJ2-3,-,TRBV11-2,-,TGTGCCAGCAGCTGGTCCCCCACAGATACGCAGTATTTT,CASSWSPTDTQYF